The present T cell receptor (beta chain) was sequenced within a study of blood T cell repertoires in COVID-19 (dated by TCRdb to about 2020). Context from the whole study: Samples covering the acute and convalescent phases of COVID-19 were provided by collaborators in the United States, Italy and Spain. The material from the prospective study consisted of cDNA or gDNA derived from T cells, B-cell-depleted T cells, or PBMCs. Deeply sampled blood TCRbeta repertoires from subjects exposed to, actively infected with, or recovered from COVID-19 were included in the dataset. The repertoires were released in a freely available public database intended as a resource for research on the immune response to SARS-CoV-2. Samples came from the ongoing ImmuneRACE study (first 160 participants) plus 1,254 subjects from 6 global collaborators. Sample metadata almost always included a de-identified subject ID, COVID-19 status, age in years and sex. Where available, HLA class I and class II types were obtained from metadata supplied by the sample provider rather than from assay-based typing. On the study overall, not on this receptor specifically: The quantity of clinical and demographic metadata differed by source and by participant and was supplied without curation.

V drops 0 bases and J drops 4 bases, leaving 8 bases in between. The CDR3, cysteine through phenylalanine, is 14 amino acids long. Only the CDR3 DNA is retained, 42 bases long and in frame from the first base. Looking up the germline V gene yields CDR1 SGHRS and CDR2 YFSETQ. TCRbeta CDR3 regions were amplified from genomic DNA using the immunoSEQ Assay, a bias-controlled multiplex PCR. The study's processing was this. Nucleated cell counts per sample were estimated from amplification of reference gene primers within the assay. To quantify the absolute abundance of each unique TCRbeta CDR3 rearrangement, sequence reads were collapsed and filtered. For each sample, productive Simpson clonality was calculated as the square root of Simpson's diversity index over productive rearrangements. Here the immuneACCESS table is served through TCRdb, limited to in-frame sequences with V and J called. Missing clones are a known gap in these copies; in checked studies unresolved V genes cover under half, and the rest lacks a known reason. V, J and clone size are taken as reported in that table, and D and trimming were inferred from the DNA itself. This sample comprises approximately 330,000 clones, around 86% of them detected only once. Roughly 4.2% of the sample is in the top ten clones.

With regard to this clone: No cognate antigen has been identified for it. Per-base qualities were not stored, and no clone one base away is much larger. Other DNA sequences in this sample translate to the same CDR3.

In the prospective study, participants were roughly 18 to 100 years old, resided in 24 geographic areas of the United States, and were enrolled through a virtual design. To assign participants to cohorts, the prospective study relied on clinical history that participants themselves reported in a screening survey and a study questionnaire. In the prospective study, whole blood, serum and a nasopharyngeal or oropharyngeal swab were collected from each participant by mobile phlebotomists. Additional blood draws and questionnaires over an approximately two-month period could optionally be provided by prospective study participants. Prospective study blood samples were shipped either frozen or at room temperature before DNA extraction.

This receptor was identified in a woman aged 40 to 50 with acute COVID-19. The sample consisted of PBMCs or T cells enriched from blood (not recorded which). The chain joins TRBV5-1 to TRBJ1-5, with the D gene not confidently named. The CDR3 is CASSLDSLNQPQHF. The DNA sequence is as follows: TGCGCCAGCAGCTTGGACAGCCTAAATCAGCCCCAGCATTTT.